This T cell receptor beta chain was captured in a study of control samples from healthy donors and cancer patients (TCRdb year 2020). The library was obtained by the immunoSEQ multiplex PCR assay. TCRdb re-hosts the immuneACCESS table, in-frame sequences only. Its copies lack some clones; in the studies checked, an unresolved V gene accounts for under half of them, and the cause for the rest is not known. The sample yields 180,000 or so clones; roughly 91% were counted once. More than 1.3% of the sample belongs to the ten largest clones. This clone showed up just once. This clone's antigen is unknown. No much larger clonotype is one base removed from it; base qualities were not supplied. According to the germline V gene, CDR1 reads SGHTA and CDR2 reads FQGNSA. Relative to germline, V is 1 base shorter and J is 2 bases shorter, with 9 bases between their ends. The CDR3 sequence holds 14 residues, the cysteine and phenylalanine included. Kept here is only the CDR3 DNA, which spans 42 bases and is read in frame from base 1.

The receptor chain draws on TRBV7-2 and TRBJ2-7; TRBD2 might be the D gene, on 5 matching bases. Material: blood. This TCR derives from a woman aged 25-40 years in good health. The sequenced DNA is TGTGCCAGCAGCTTAGTAGCGCAACCCTACGAGCAGTACTTC. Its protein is CASSLVAQPYEQYF.